The 5 T cell receptor beta chains presented below share a single source sample, sequenced in a study of CD8 T cells in Susac syndrome. After extraction with the RNeasy kit, roughly 0.45 to 1 ug of the RNA was reverse transcribed using random hexamers. One entry per CDR3 protein results from TCRdb running MiXCR on the immunoSEQ multiplex PCR reads. The sample includes approximately 150,000 distinct CDR3 sequences, 93% seen only once; the top ten take over 0.11%. The specimen sequenced was CD4+ T cells from PBMCs. The receptors stem from a human donor in good health.

The rearrangement links TRBV19 to TRBJ1-5; D is ambiguous. CDR1 is LNHDA and CDR2 is SQIVND in the germline V gene (reference sequence). V was clipped by 8 bases and J by 6 bases, with 20 bases between them. The CDR3 has 15 amino acids. CDR3 bases: TGTGCCAGTCCGTCAGAGGGCCAAACCGGTCAGCCCCAGCATTTT. This codes for CASPSEGQTGQPQHF.

The CDR3 spells CASSLAGPDTQYF. The CDR3 coding sequence is TGTGCCAGCAGTTTAGCAGGCCCCGATACGCAGTATTTT. The J gene is TRBJ2-3, the V gene TRBV5-4; no reliable D call. Trimming left V 5 bases short and J 6 bases short, with 13 bases between. CDR1 is SGHNT, CDR2 YYREEE, per germline (reference sequence). The CDR3 consists of 13 residues.

The V and J genes are TRBV7-2 and TRBJ2-5; 8 bases agree with TRBD2. In germline, CDR1 is SGHTA, CDR2 FQGNSA. The J segment lost 5 bases and the V segment lost 2 bases, leaving 4 bases of the junction unmatched. The CDR3 runs to 14 residues. CDR3 region: CASSLNGGVETQYF. The CDR3 DNA sequence: TGTGCCAGCAGCTTAAACGGGGGGGTCGAGACCCAGTACTTC.

This chain uses TRBV5-6 with TRBJ2-3; no firm D call. Between the trimmed V and J ends, which lost 9 bases and 12 bases, there was a span of 11 bases. Germline V gives CDR1 SGHDT, CDR2 YYEEEE. The CDR3 runs to 9 residues. The CDR3 spells CAISSSQYF. CDR3 nucleotides: TGTGCCATCTCCTCGTCACAGTATTTT.

The J gene is TRBJ2-6, the V gene TRBV3-1; D uncertain. Germline V gene data show CDR1 as LGHDT and CDR2 as YNNKEL (reference sequence). Trimming cost V 4 bases and J 2 bases, with 9 bases left between them. This CDR3 is built from 15 residues. The CDR3 spells CASSPNSAGANVLTF. CDR3 nucleotides: TGTGCCAGCAGCCCAAACAGTGCTGGGGCCAACGTCCTGACTTTC.